The 14 T cell receptor beta chains presented below share a single source sample, sequenced in a study of spatial heterogeneity in lung cancer. TCRdb called the 5' RACE reads again in MiXCR, with one record for every CDR3 protein. The sample contains 20,000 to 25,000 distinct CDR3 sequences, under 6% of which appear only once. Regarding time point: sample taken at primary tumor resection. Frozen PBMC, nontumor lung or tumor provided whole RNA, which was sequenced unsorted. Here the sequenced sample was PBMCs, taken at surgery. The receptors here all came from a male donor with early-stage non-small cell lung cancer.

This clonotype is judged medium-sized. The J gene is TRBJ1-4, the V gene TRBV7-9; no clear D gene. V was shortened by 1 base and J by 0 bases, with 3 bases between the two germline ends. CDR1 and CDR2 (germline): SEHNR, FQNEAQ (reference sequence). The CDR3 spans 14 residues. The chain's CDR3 is CASSLDPTNEKLFF. CDR3 sequence (DNA): TGTGCCAGCAGCTTAGATCCAACTAATGAAAAACTGTTTTTT.

This clonotype was counted at least ten times. This chain uses TRBV2 with TRBJ1-2; possibly TRBD1 for D (5 bases). CDR1 SNHLY and CDR2 FYNNEI come from the germline V gene. This CDR3 contains 13 residues. Trimming removed 1 base at V and 4 bases at J, with 7 bases between. CDR3 amino acids: CASSEGQRYGYTF. The CDR3, as DNA: TGTGCCAGCAGTGAAGGACAGCGCTATGGCTACACCTTC.

This clonotype came up many times. The chain carries TRBV10-1 and TRBJ2-1; D might be TRBD2 (6 bases). V gave up 6 bases and J gave up 5 bases, with 17 bases separating them. CDR1 WNHNN and CDR2 SYGVQD come from the germline V gene (reference sequence). The CDR3 runs 15 residues. The CDR3 loop is CASSQAGGRHNEQFF. As DNA, the CDR3 is TGCGCCAGCAGCCAAGCGGGCGGACGACACAATGAGCAGTTCTTC.

The chain employs TRBV29-1 and TRBJ2-7, with 9 bases fitting TRBD2. The CDR3 loop spans 15 amino acids. J gave up 6 bases and V 4 bases, and 13 bases lay outside the gene matches. The germline V gene encodes CDR1 SQVTM and CDR2 ANQGSEA. CDR3 sequence (DNA): TGCAGCGTTGTACGAGGCGGGAGGGGATCTGGCGAGCAGTACTTC. It encodes CSVVRGGRGSGEQYF.

The CDR3 DNA follows: TGCGCCAGCAGCTTGGGAGCGGGAGGCTACGAGCAGTACTTC. Its protein product is CASSLGAGGYEQYF. The chain joins TRBV5-1 to TRBJ2-7; 9 bases fit TRBD2. Germline assignment: CDR1 SGHRS and CDR2 YFSETQ. The CDR3 is made up of 14 amino acids. V trimming: 0 bases; J trimming: 3 bases; junction bases outside the gene matches: 1.

This clonotype appeared many times. This chain links TRBV28 with TRBJ2-4; a weak D match, TRBD1 (5 bases). This CDR3 spans 17 amino acids. Germline assignment: CDR1 MDHEN and CDR2 SYDVKM. Trimming shortened V by 6 bases and J by 0 bases, and 18 bases separated the two germline ends. The DNA for the CDR3 is TGTGCCAGCAGCCCAAGCTCAGGGTCTCTAGCCAAAAACATTCAGTACTTC. It encodes CASSPSSGSLAKNIQYF.

This clonotype was observed at least ten times. The chain joins TRBV27 to TRBJ2-1; TRBD2 is a possible D gene (6 bases). The V end was cut by 2 bases, the J end by 4 bases, with 12 bases between. Per the germline V gene, CDR1 is MNHEY and CDR2 is SMNVEV (reference sequence). The CDR3 sequence is 15 residues long. The CDR3 protein is CASSLAAGPYNEQFF. The CDR3 region has the DNA TGTGCCAGCAGTTTAGCGGCGGGACCTTACAATGAGCAGTTCTTC.

The V and J genes are TRBV5-1 and TRBJ2-1, with 12 bases identical to TRBD2. This CDR3 is 15 amino acids long. Germline V gene lookup returns CDR1 SGHRS and CDR2 YFSETQ. V dropped 3 bases and J dropped 8; count of bases not matched to a gene: 6. This chain's CDR3 is CASSSSGRGVDEQFF. CDR3 sequence (DNA): TGCGCCAGCAGCTCTAGCGGGAGGGGAGTCGATGAGCAGTTCTTC.

This clonotype has at least ten counts. The genes are TRBV27 and TRBJ2-4, with a possible D match to TRBD1 (6 bases). V lost 6 bases and J lost 8, with 17 bases in between. This CDR3 has 14 amino acids. Germline CDR1 MNHEY, CDR2 SMNVEV (reference sequence). DNA for the CDR3: TGTGCCAGCAGCCACTGGGGGCCTCAGGACATTCAGTACTTC. This gives the protein CASSHWGPQDIQYF.

This clonotype was detected ten times or more. This sequence joins TRBV3-1 and TRBJ1-2, with D hard to call. Germline V gene sequence: CDR1 LGHDT, CDR2 YNNKEL (reference sequence). The CDR3 has 13 residues. The ends were cut back, 0 bases at V and 5 bases at J, with 7 bases in the middle. The CDR3 sequence: CASSQDTGYGYTF. The CDR3 nucleotides read TGTGCCAGCAGCCAAGATACGGGGTATGGCTACACCTTC. The entire variable domain, with the rest obtained from reference TRBV3-1 and TRBJ1-2, is as follows: DTAVSQTPKYLVTQMGNDKSIKCEQNLGHDTMYWYKQDSKKFLKIMFSYNNKELIINETVPNRFSPKSPDKAHLNLHINSLELGDSAVYFCASSQDTGYGYTFGSGTRLTVV.

This clonotype was counted ten times or more. This chain uses TRBV6-5 with TRBJ2-7; 9 bases map to TRBD1. V lost 6 bases, J lost 2 bases, and 5 bases stayed unmatched. The CDR3 is 14 amino acids. Germline CDR1 is MNHEY and CDR2 is SVGAGI. CDR3 protein: CASRGQGFAYEQYF. Here the CDR3 DNA reads TGTGCCAGCAGGGGACAGGGCTTTGCCTACGAGCAGTACTTC.

This clonotype was detected only a few times. The V gene is TRBV12-5, the J gene TRBJ2-1, with D perhaps TRBD2 (5 bases). Germline lookup yields CDR1 LGHNT and CDR2 FRNRAP. Trimming left V 3 bases short and J 7 bases short, with 7 bases between. The CDR3 extends over 12 amino acids. The CDR3 coding sequence is TGTGCTAGTGGTTTAGCGGCTAATGAGCAGTTCTTC. Translation gives CASGLAANEQFF.

This clonotype was found many times. The rearrangement links TRBV28 to TRBJ2-6; D is unresolved. CDR1 and CDR2 (germline): MDHEN, SYDVKM. CDR3 size: 13 residues. V was pared by 6 bases and J by 2 bases, with 5 bases between. The CDR3 region has the DNA TGTGCCAGCAGGGTCCCTGGGGCCAACGTCCTGACTTTC. This sequence encodes CASRVPGANVLTF.

At least ten counts were recorded for this clonotype. The CDR3 spells CSARKGGANTGELFF. The CDR3 nucleotides are TGCAGTGCACGGAAAGGGGGCGCGAACACCGGGGAGCTGTTTTTT. The chain is built from TRBV20-1 and TRBJ2-2; 7 bases align to TRBD1. The CDR3 length is 15 residues. Unmatched junction bases numbered 7, after V lost 6 bases and J lost 0 bases. CDR1 is DFQATT and CDR2 is SNEGSKA in the germline V gene (reference sequence).